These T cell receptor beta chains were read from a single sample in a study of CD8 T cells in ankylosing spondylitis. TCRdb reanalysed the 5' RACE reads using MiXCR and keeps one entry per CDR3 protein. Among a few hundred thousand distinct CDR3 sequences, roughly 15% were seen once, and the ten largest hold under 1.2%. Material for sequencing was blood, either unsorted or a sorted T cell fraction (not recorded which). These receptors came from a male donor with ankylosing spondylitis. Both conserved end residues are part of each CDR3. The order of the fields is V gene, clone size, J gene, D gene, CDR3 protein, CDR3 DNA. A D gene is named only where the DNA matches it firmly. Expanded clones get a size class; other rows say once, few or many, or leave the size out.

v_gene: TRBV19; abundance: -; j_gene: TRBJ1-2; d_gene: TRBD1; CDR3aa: CASKGTGILSNYGYTF; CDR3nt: TGTGCCAGTAAAGGGACAGGGATCCTCTCTAACTATGGCTACACCTTC
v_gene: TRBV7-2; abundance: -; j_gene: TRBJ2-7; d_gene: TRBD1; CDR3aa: CASSRRADRASYEQYF; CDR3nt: TGTGCCAGCAGCCGAAGGGCGGACAGGGCTTCCTACGAGCAGTACTTC
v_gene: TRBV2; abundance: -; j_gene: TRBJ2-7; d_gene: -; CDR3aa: CASSGNLASEQYF; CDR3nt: TGTGCCAGCAGCGGGAACCTAGCATCCGAGCAGTACTTC
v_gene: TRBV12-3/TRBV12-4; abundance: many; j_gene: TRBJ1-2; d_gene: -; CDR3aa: CASSYRDIYGYTF; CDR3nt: TGTGCCAGCAGCTACAGGGATATCTATGGCTACACCTTC
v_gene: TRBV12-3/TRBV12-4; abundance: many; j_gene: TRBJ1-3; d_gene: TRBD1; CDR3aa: CASSRGTGFFRDSGNTIYF; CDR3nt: TGTGCCAGCAGTCGCGGGACAGGGTTTTTCCGCGACTCTGGAAACACCATATATTTT
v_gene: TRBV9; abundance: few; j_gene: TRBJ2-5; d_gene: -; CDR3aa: CASSVVDSQETQYF; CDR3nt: TGTGCCAGCAGCGTAGTGGACTCCCAAGAGACCCAGTACTTC
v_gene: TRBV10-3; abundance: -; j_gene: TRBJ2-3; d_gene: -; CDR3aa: CATRRGAPDTQYF; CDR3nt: TGTGCCACCAGACGGGGAGCCCCAGATACGCAGTATTTT
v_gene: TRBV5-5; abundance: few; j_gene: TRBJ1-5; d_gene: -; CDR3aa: CASSLGPVGNQPQHF; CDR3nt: TGTGCCAGCAGCTTGGGGCCGGTAGGCAATCAGCCCCAGCATTTT
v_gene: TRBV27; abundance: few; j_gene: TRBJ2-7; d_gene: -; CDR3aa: CASSLRRTSDEQYF; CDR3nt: TGTGCCAGCAGTTTACGGCGGACATCGGACGAGCAGTACTTC
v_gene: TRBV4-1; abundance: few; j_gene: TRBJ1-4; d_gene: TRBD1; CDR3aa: CASSQGETGGFSRELFF; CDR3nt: TGCGCCAGCAGCCAGGGGGAGACAGGGGGCTTTTCCAGGGAACTGTTTTTT
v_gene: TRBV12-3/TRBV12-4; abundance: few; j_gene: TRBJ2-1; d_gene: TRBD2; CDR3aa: CASSPSGIKSGDEQFF; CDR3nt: TGTGCCAGCAGTCCTAGCGGGATTAAAAGTGGGGATGAGCAGTTCTTC
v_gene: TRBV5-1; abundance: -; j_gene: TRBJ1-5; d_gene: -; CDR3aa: CASSLDPGDNQPQHF; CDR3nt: TGCGCCAGCAGCTTGGACCCCGGGGACAATCAGCCCCAGCATTTT
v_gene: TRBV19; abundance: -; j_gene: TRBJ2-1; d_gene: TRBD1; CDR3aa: CASSTTGSNEQFF; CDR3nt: TGTGCCAGTAGTACGACAGGGAGCAATGAGCAGTTCTTC
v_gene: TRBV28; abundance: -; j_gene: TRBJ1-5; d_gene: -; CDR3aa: CASSLIRRQPQHF; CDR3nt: TGTGCCAGCAGTTTGATAAGGCGCCAGCCCCAGCATTTT
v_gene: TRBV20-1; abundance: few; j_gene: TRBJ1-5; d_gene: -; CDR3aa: CSARDLGAGNQPQHF; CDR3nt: TGCAGTGCTAGAGATCTGGGGGCCGGAAATCAGCCCCAGCATTTT
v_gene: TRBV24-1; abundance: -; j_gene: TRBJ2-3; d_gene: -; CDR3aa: CATSDFDGTDTQYF; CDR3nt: TGTGCCACCAGTGATTTCGACGGCACAGATACGCAGTATTTT
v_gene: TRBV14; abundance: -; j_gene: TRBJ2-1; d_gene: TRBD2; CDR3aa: CASSLSGRLYNEQFF; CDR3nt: TGTGCCAGCAGCCTGAGCGGGAGGTTGTACAATGAGCAGTTCTTC
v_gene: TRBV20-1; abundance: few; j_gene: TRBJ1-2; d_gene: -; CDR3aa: CSDFGYTF; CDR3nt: TGCAGTGATTTTGGCTACACCTTC
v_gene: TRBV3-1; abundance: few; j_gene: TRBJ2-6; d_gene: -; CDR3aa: CASSQERQLSGANVLTF; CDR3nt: TGTGCCAGCAGCCAAGAGCGACAACTCTCTGGGGCCAACGTCCTGACTTTC
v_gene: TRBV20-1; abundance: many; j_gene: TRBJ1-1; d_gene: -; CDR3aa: CSAKGVSEAFF; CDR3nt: TGCAGTGCCAAGGGGGTTAGTGAAGCTTTCTTT
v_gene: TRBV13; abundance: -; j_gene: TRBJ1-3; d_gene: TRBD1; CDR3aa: CASSLSQGDDSGNTIYF; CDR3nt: TGTGCCAGCAGCTTAAGTCAGGGGGACGACTCTGGAAACACCATATATTTT
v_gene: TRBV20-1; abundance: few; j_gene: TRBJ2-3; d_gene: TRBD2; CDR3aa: CSARAGTSISDTQYF; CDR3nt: TGCAGTGCTAGAGCAGGGACTAGCATTTCAGATACGCAGTATTTT
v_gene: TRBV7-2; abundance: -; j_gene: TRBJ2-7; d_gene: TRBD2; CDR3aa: CASSLQRGALDHEQYF; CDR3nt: TGTGCCAGCAGCTTACAGCGGGGGGCTTTAGATCACGAGCAGTACTTC
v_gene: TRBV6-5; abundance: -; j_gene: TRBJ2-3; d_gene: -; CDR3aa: CASSYSRWASRTDTQYF; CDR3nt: TGTGCCAGCAGTTACTCGCGGTGGGCCTCAAGGACAGATACGCAGTATTTT
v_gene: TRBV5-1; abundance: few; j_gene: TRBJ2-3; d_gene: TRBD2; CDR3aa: CASRPAGASTDTQYF; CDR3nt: TGCGCCAGCAGACCAGCGGGGGCCAGCACAGATACGCAGTATTTT
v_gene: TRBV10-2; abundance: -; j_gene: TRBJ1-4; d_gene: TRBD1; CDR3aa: CASRTQGAREKLFF; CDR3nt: TGCGCCAGCAGAACGCAGGGGGCAAGGGAAAAACTGTTTTTT
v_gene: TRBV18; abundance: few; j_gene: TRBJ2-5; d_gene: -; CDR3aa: CASSQNSDRQETQYF; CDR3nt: TGTGCCAGCTCACAAAACTCCGACAGGCAAGAGACCCAGTACTTC
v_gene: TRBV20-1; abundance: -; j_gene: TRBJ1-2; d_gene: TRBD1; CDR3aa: CSATRTGSSYTF; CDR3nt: TGCAGTGCAACTCGGACAGGGTCTAGCTACACCTTC
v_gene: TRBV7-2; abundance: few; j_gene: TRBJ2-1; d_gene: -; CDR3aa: CASSARDHYNEQFF; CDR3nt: TGTGCCAGCAGCGCCCGGGACCACTACAATGAGCAGTTCTTC
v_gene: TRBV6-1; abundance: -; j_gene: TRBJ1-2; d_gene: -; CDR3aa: CASSSGILHYGYTF; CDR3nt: TGTGCCAGCAGCTCCGGGATCCTCCACTATGGCTACACCTTC
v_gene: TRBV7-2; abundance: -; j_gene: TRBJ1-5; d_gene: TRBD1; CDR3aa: CASSGRGQGNQPQHF; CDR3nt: TGTGCCAGCAGCGGCAGAGGACAGGGCAATCAGCCCCAGCATTTT
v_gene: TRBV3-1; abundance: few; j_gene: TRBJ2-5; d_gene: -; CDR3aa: CASSQRGGYQETQYF; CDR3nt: TGTGCCAGCAGCCAAAGGGGGGGCTACCAAGAGACCCAGTACTTC
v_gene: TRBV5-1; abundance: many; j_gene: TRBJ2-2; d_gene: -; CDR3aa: CASSFPRGTTGELFF; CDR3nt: TGCGCCAGCAGCTTCCCTCGGGGGACCACCGGGGAGCTGTTTTTT
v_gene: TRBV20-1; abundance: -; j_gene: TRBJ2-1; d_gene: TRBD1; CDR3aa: CSSRGRETYNEQFF; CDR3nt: TGCAGTTCCAGGGGGCGGGAAACCTACAATGAGCAGTTCTTC
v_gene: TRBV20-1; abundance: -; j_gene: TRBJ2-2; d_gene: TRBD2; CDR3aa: CSAQRGGSGGRGTGELFF; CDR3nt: TGCAGTGCCCAAAGGGGGGGAAGCGGGGGTCGGGGCACCGGGGAGCTGTTTTTT
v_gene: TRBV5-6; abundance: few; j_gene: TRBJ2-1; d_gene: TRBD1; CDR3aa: CASSLADLTGDEQFF; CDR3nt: TGTGCCAGCAGCTTGGCCGACCTAACAGGGGATGAGCAGTTCTTC
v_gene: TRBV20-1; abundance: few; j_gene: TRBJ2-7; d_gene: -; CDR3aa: CSARDNSYEQYF; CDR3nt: TGCAGTGCAAGGGACAACTCCTACGAGCAGTACTTC
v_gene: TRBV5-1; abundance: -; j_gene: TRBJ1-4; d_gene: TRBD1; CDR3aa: CASSLGQGVLFF; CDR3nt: TGCGCCAGCAGCTTGGGACAGGGGGTACTGTTTTTT
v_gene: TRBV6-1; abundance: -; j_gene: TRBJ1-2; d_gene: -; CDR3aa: CASKENYGYTF; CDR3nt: TGTGCCAGCAAAGAGAACTATGGCTACACCTTC
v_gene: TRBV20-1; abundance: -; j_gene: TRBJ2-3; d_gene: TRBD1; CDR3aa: CSANGQGARTDTQYF; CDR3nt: TGCAGTGCTAACGGACAGGGTGCCCGCACAGATACGCAGTATTTT
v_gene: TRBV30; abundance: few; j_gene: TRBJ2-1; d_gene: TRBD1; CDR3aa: CAWGTGVTIIHNEQFF; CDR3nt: TGTGCCTGGGGAACAGGGGTCACCATTATACACAATGAGCAGTTCTTC
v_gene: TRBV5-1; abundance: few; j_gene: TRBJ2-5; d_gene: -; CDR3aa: CASRPRVGGAFKVETQYF; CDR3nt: TGCGCCAGCAGACCCCGAGTGGGGGGGGCCTTTAAGGTGGAGACCCAGTACTTC
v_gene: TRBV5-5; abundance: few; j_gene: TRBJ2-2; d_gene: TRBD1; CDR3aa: CASSSPTGGTTGELFF; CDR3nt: TGTGCCAGCAGCTCCCCCACAGGGGGCACGACCGGGGAGCTGTTTTTT
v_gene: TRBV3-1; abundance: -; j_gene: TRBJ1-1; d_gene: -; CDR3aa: CASGGATEAFF; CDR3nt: TGTGCCAGCGGTGGGGCTACTGAAGCTTTCTTT
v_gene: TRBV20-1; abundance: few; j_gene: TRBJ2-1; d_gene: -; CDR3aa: CSARSLGRGRNEQFF; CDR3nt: TGCAGTGCTAGGTCCCTCGGGAGAGGACGCAATGAGCAGTTCTTC
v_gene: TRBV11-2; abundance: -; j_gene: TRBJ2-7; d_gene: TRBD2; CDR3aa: CASSLRGGLLADSYEQYF; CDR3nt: TGTGCCAGCAGCTTAAGAGGGGGGTTACTAGCGGACTCCTACGAGCAGTACTTC
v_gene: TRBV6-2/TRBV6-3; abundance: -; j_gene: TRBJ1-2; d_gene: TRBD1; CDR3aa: CASSPWGQVYGYTF; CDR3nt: TGTGCCAGCAGCCCCTGGGGACAGGTTTATGGCTACACCTTC
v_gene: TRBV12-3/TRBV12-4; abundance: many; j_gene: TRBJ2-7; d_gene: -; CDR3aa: CASSLGRTTLEWQYF; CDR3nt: TGTGCCAGCAGTTTAGGCCGGACCACCCTCGAGTGGCAGTACTTC
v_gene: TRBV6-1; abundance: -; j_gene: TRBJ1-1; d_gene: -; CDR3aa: CASSDWGEGEAFF; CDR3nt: TGTGCCAGCAGCGACTGGGGGGAGGGTGAAGCTTTCTTT
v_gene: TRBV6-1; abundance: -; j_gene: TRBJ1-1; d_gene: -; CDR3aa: CASSPLETGKAKTEAFF; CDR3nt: TGTGCCAGCAGTCCTCTTGAGACAGGTAAGGCGAAGACTGAAGCTTTCTTT
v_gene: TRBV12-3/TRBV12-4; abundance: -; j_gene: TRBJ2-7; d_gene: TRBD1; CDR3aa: CASSSPGTGTLEQYF; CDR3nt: TGTGCCAGCAGTTCCCCCGGGACAGGGACCCTCGAGCAGTACTTC
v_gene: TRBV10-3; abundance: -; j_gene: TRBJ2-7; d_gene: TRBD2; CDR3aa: CAISESLAGGYEQYF; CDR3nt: TGTGCCATCAGTGAGTCTCTAGCGGGAGGGTACGAGCAGTACTTC
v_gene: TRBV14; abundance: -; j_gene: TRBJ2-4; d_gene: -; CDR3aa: CASSQAGTNIQYF; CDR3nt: TGTGCCAGCAGCCAAGCAGGGACAAACATTCAGTACTTC
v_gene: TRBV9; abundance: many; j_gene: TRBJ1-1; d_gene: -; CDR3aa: CASSVAIEGVNTEAFF; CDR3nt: TGTGCCAGCAGCGTAGCTATAGAGGGGGTTAACACTGAAGCTTTCTTT
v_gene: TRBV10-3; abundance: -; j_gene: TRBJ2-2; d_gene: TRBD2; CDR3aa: CAMGREAGELFF; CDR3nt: TGTGCCATGGGACGGGAGGCCGGGGAGCTGTTTTTT
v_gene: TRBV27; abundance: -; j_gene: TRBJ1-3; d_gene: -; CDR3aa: CASSLSVETGNTIYF; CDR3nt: TGTGCCAGCAGTTTATCGGTCGAAACGGGAAACACCATATATTTT
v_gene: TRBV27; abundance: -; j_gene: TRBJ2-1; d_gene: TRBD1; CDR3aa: CASSTRQGWNEQFF; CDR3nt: TGTGCCAGCAGCACCCGACAGGGCTGGAATGAGCAGTTCTTC
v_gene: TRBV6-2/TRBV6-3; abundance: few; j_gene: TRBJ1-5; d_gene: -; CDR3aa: CASSYRGHHVSNQPQHF; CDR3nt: TGTGCCAGCAGTTACAGAGGGCACCACGTTAGCAATCAGCCCCAGCATTTT
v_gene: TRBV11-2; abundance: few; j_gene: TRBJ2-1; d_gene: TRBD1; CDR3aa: CASLQGGGYNEQFF; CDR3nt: TGTGCCAGCCTACAGGGGGGTGGGTACAATGAGCAGTTCTTC